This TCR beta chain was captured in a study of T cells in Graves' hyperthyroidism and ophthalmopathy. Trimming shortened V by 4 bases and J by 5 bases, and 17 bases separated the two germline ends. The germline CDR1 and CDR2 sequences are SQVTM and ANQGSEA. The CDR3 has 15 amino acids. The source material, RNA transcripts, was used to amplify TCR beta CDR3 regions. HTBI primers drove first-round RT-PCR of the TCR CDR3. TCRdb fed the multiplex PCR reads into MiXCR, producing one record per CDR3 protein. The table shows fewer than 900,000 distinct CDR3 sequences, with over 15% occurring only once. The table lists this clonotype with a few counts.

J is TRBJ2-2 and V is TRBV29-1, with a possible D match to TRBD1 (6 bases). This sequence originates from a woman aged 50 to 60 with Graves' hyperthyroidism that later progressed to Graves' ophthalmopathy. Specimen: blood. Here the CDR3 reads CSVGGLTGGTGELFF. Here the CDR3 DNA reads TGCAGCGTTGGGGGGTTGACAGGAGGAACCGGGGAGCTGTTTTTT.